The next 20 T cell receptor beta chains were all read from a single sample in a study of cytomegalovirus exposure and HLA in healthy donors. 13 Jbeta primers and 60 Vbeta primers were used for the PCR. The assay was immunoSEQ multiplex PCR, and TCRdb's table has in-frame clones only and misses some. The sample records under 150,000 clones, about 70% being singletons. The sample taken for sequencing was PBMCs. The receptors derive from a woman between 40 and 50 years old in good health and CMV-seronegative.

The CDR3 DNA reads as TGTGCCAGCAGTTACGCAGGGGATGGTTCACCCCTCCACTTT. Translation gives CASSYAGDGSPLHF. This chain links TRBV6-5 with TRBJ1-6; possibly TRBD1 for D (6 bases). The CDR3 is made up of 14 amino acids. Deletions cut 2 bases from V and 9 bases from J, with 11 bases between. Germline values: CDR1 MNHEY, CDR2 SVGAGI.

This chain joins TRBV9 and TRBJ1-4, with D perhaps matching TRBD1 (6 bases). Germline V CDR1 and CDR2: SGDLS, YYNGEE. The CDR3 has 13 amino acids. Trimming removed 7 bases at V and 7 bases at J, with 14 bases between. For the CDR3, the DNA is TGTGCCAGCGGAGGGGGGGGACGTGAAAAACTGTTTTTT. This gives the protein CASGGGGREKLFF.

The chain employs TRBV9 and TRBJ1-2, with D maybe TRBD1 (6 bases). The CDR3 extends over 15 amino acids. V lost 0 bases, J lost 8 bases, and 17 bases lay in between. Germline values: CDR1 SGDLS, CDR2 YYNGEE. CDR3 sequence reads: CASSVDPLQGRGYTF. The CDR3 DNA sequence: TGTGCCAGCAGCGTAGACCCCTTACAGGGTAGGGGCTACACCTTC.

A remark on this clone: The sample contains more than one DNA sequence encoding this CDR3. V gene TRBV7-2 combines with J gene TRBJ2-1; D gene ambiguous. Trimming shortened V by 2 bases and J by 9 bases, and 2 bases separated the two germline ends. CDR1 is SGHTA, CDR2 FQGNSA, per germline. The CDR3 contains 10 residues. The CDR3 loop reads CASSLREQFF. Written as DNA, the CDR3 is TGTGCCAGCAGCTTACGTGAGCAGTTCTTC.

This chain links TRBV19 with TRBJ1-1; the match to TRBD1 covers 7 bases. The CDR3 is made up of 16 amino acids. Germline CDR1 is LNHDA and CDR2 is SQIVND (reference sequence). Trimming took 7 bases from V and 0 from J; bases not matched to a gene: 11. This CDR3 is CASTTDRAWVNTEAFF. The CDR3 bases are TGTGCCAGTACGACTGACAGGGCTTGGGTGAACACTGAAGCTTTCTTT.

This clone was observed a few times. V and J are TRBV7-9 and TRBJ2-2; 10 positions match TRBD2. The CDR3 contains 14 residues. The junction had 3 bases not matched to a gene; V was cut back by 5 bases and J by 6 bases. The germline V gene has CDR1 SEHNR and CDR2 FQNEAQ (reference sequence). CDR3 coding DNA: TGTGCCAGCAGCCCTGGACTAGCGGCCGGGGAGCTGTTTTTT. This sequence encodes CASSPGLAAGELFF.

The V gene is TRBV2, the J gene TRBJ1-2; TRBD1 is a possible D gene (5 bases). In germline, CDR1 is SNHLY, CDR2 FYNNEI. With 1 base removed from V and 8 bases from J, the gap between germline ends came to 14 bases. The CDR3 is 14 amino acids. CDR3 loop: CASSEGTLGGGYTF. The DNA of the CDR3 is TGTGCCAGCAGTGAAGGGACCCTCGGGGGAGGCTACACCTTC.

The V call is TRBV6-5, the J call TRBJ1-2; TRBD1 matches 7 bases. This CDR3 has 12 amino acids. Germline CDR1 MNHEY, CDR2 SVGAGI. V shed 11 bases and J 2 bases; nucleotides not matched to a gene: 5. CDR3 nucleotide sequence: TGTGCCTCCCGGGACAGCAACTATGGCTACACCTTC. It yields the protein CASRDSNYGYTF.

The gene calls are TRBV19 and TRBJ2-3; 12 bases line up with TRBD1. The CDR3 loop spans 16 amino acids. Trimming cost V 7 bases and J 4 bases; bases outside gene matches: 9. CDR1 is LNHDA, CDR2 SQIVND, per germline (reference sequence). The CDR3 nucleotides read TGTGCCAGTAATCACCCGGGACAGGGGGCTTCAGATACGCAGTATTTT. This gives the protein CASNHPGQGASDTQYF.

The chain carries TRBV28 and TRBJ2-7; 8 bases agree with TRBD1. Trimming cost V 3 bases and J 5 bases; bases outside gene matches: 21. Germline V gene data show CDR1 as MDHEN and CDR2 as SYDVKM. The CDR3 has 19 residues. The DNA for the CDR3 is TGTGCCAGCAGTTTTTCTTCCCGGTGGGACAGGCCCACATCTAACGAGCAGTACTTC. Translating gives CASSFSSRWDRPTSNEQYF.

The chain uses TRBV30 and TRBJ1-2; tentative D call: TRBD1 (5 bases). V was cut by 5 bases and J by 2 bases, with 15 bases left in between. This CDR3 has 14 residues. Germline CDR1 reads GTSNPN; CDR2 reads SVGIG (reference sequence). The CDR3 nucleotides read TGTGCCTGGGCTAGGACCGGGGGAAACTATGGCTACACCTTC. This gives the protein CAWARTGGNYGYTF.

The chain joins TRBV12-5 to TRBJ2-7; D is possibly TRBD2 (5 bases). The germline CDR1 and CDR2 sequences are LGHNT and FRNRAP. V dropped 4 bases and J dropped 4 bases, with 23 bases sitting between them. The CDR3 consists of 17 residues. CDR3 in DNA: TGTGCTAGTGGTTCCGGACGGTTCCTAACCAGAGGGTACGAGCAGTACTTC. Protein: CASGSGRFLTRGYEQYF.

This clone turned up a few times. The V call is TRBV28, the J call TRBJ2-7, with 10 positions matching TRBD1. The length of the CDR3 is 15 residues. Unmatched junction bases numbered 9, after V lost 6 bases and J lost 4 bases. Germline CDR1 and CDR2: MDHEN and SYDVKM. CDR3 nucleotide sequence: TGTGCCAGCAGCCTCGGTGGGACAGGGGTTTACGAGCAGTACTTC. This gives the protein CASSLGGTGVYEQYF. Using reference TRBV28 and TRBJ2-7 for the parts outside the CDR3, the full variable domain is DVKVTQSSRYLVKRTGEKVFLECVQDMDHENMFWYRQDPGLGLRLIYFSYDVKMKEKGDIPEGYSVSREKKERFSLILESASTNQTSMYLCASSLGGTGVYEQYFGPGTRLTVT.

This CDR3 is CASSPDSGRTDTQYF. The CDR3 nucleotides are TGCGCCAGCAGCCCGGACTCTGGGCGCACAGATACGCAGTATTTT. The chain carries TRBV5-1 and TRBJ2-3; possible D gene TRBD2, 5 bases. Germline loops: CDR1 SGHRS, CDR2 YFSETQ. Trimming removed 4 bases from V and 1 base from J, with 13 bases in between. This CDR3 is built from 15 residues.

This clone has more than one count but fewer than ten. V usage is TRBV5-4 and J usage is TRBJ2-3; D ambiguous. The germline V gene encodes CDR1 SGHNT and CDR2 YYREEE (reference sequence). This CDR3 is 13 amino acids long. Trimming cost V 5 bases and J 4 bases, with 11 bases left between them. CDR3 protein: CASSLQVSDTQYF. The DNA of the CDR3 is TGTGCCAGCAGTTTGCAGGTCTCAGATACGCAGTATTTT.

There are a few counts of this clone. V and J are TRBV6-5 and TRBJ2-7; 11 bases agree with TRBD1. Trimming took 5 bases from V and 5 from J; bases not matched to a gene: 8. This CDR3 is built from 15 residues. Germline-derived CDR1 and CDR2 are MNHEY and SVGAGI. DNA for the CDR3: TGTGCCAGCAGTCCCTCCTGGACAGGGGGCAACGAGCAGTACTTC. It translates to CASSPSWTGGNEQYF.

A few counts support this clone. The rearrangement joins TRBV28 to TRBJ2-2, with 11 bases aligning to TRBD1. The CDR3 length is 17 residues. Losses at the gene ends were 3 bases for V and 7 bases for J; bases not matched to a gene: 10. Looked up from germline, CDR1 is MDHEN and CDR2 is SYDVKM. CDR3 loop: CASSLPGTGGVGGELFF. CDR3 coding DNA: TGTGCCAGCAGTTTGCCCGGGACAGGGGGAGTAGGCGGGGAGCTGTTTTTT.

The chain carries TRBV7-9 and TRBJ1-1; 7 bases map to TRBD1. V gave up 5 bases and J gave up 0 bases; unmatched junction bases: 6. CDR3 length: 15 residues. Germline CDR1 reads SEHNR; CDR2 reads FQNEAQ (reference sequence). The CDR3 coding sequence is TGTGCCAGCAGCGCAGACAGGGAAGTGAACACTGAAGCTTTCTTT. Translating it yields CASSADREVNTEAFF.

V usage is TRBV19 and J usage is TRBJ1-1; a possible D gene is TRBD1 (5 bases). Trimming took off 6 bases at V and 6 bases at J, with 17 bases between the two ends. Germline assignment: CDR1 LNHDA and CDR2 SQIVND (reference sequence). The CDR3 extends over 14 amino acids. The CDR3 is CASRSPPRAPEAFF. The DNA of the CDR3 is TGTGCCAGTAGATCCCCTCCCAGGGCTCCTGAAGCTTTCTTT. Based on the CDR3 plus reference TRBV19 and TRBJ1-1, the full variable domain is DGGITQSPKYLFRKEGQNVTLSCEQNLNHDAMYWYRQDPGQGLRLIYYSQIVNDFQKGDIAEGYSVSREKKESFPLTVTSAQKNPTAFYLCASRSPPRAPEAFFGQGTRLTVV.

The CDR3 DNA sequence: TGTGCCTGGGGCAGGGGGCAAGAGACCCAGTACTTC. Encoded protein: CAWGRGQETQYF. The chain is built from TRBV30 and TRBJ2-5, with 7 positions matching TRBD1. The V gene's germline CDR1 is GTSNPN and CDR2 SVGIG (reference sequence). J gave up 2 bases and V 5 bases, and 2 bases lay outside the gene matches. CDR3 size: 12 residues.